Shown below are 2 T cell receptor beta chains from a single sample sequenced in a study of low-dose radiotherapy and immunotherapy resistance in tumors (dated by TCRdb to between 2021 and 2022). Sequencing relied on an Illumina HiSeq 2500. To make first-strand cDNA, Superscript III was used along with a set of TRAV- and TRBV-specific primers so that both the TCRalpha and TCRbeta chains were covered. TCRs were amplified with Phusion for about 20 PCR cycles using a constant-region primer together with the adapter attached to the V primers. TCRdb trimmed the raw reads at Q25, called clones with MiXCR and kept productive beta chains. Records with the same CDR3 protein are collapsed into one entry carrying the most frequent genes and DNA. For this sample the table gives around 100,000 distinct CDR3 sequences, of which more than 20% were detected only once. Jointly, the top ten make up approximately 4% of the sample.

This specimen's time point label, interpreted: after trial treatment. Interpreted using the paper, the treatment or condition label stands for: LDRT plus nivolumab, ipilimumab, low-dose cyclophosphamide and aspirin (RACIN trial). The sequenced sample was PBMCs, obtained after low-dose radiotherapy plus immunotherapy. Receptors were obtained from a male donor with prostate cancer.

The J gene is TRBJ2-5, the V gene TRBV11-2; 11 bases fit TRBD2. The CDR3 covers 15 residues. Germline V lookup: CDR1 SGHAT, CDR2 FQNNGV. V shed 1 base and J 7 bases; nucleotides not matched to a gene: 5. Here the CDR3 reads CASSLVTSGDGTQYF. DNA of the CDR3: TGTGCCAGCAGCTTAGTGACTAGCGGGGACGGGACCCAGTACTTC. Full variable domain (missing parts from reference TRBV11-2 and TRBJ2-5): EAGVAQSPRYKIIEKRQSVAFWCNPISGHATLYWYQQILGQGPKLLIQFQNNGVVDDSQLPKDRFSAERLKGVDSTLKIQPAKLEDSAVYLCASSLVTSGDGTQYFGPGTRLLVL.

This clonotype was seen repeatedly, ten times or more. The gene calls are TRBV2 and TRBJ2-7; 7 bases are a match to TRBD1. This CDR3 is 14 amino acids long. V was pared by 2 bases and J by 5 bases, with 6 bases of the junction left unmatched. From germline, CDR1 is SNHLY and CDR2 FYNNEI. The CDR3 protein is CASSERGQGDEQYF. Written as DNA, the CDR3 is TGTGCCAGCAGTGAAAGGGGGCAGGGGGACGAGCAGTACTTC.